The 29 T cell receptor beta chains given below trace back to one sample, sequenced in a study of human T cells and chemical hapten exposure. The time point here: patch test 1, 2 weeks after DPC sensitization. The treatment denotes: therapeutic diphenylcyclopropenone sensitization with weekly scalp DPC. A single record per CDR3 protein comes from TCRdb applying MiXCR to the RACE reads. This table holds approximately 60,000 distinct CDR3 sequences, roughly a tenth found once. This specimen was whole blood, taken in connection with sensitization to the hapten diphenylcyclopropenone (DPC). These receptors all come from a woman aged 35 to 49 with alopecia areata. Some clones in this sample may be carry-over from other donors' samples.

There are many counts of this clonotype. This chain joins TRBV11-2 and TRBJ2-7; D not certain. V was pared by 2 bases and J by 4 bases, with 12 bases between. The CDR3 extends over 14 amino acids. CDR1 and CDR2 (germline): SGHAT, FQNNGV. DNA of the CDR3: TGTGCCAGCAGCTTATGGCAAAGGGATTACGAGCAGTACTTC. Amino acids: CASSLWQRDYEQYF.

This clonotype was counted at least ten times. The chain combines TRBV14 with TRBJ2-3; D is unclear. V lost 1 base and J 4 bases, leaving 6 bases between the germline ends. The CDR3 has 13 residues. CDR1 is SGHDN, CDR2 FVKESK, per germline. The CDR3 protein is CASSQVFPDTQYF. Here the CDR3 DNA reads TGTGCCAGCAGCCAAGTATTCCCAGATACGCAGTATTTT. Drawing the rest from reference TRBV14 and TRBJ2-3, the complete variable domain is EAGVTQFPSHSVIEKGQTVTLRCDPISGHDNLYWYRRVMGKEIKFLLHFVKESKQDESGMPNNRFLAERTGGTYSTLKVQPAELEDSGVYFCASSQVFPDTQYFGPGTRLTVL.

V and J are TRBV25-1 and TRBJ2-5; possible D gene TRBD1, 5 bases. Germline assignment: CDR1 MGHDK and CDR2 SYGVNS. The V end was cut by 1 base, the J end by 5 bases, with 8 bases between. CDR3 size: 13 residues. DNA for the CDR3: TGTGCCAGCAGTGAATCAGGGTTGGAGACCCAGTACTTC. Residues: CASSESGLETQYF.

J is TRBJ2-7 and V is TRBV12-3 or TRBV12-4; 8 bases are a match to TRBD2. This CDR3 comprises 14 residues. J was trimmed by 2 bases and V by 5 bases; bases with no gene match: 5. Here the CDR3 DNA reads TGTGCCAGCAGTACGACTAGCGCTACCTACGAGCAGTACTTC. Its protein is CASSTTSATYEQYF.

This clonotype was detected many times. This chain links TRBV2 with TRBJ2-7; 8 bases are shared with TRBD1. CDR1 is SNHLY and CDR2 is FYNNEI in the germline V gene. V trimming: 8 bases; J trimming: 5 bases; junction bases outside the gene matches: 14. The CDR3 sequence is 15 residues long. In nucleotides, the CDR3 is TGTGCCAGCCAGGCAATGGGACAGGACGGCCACGAGCAGTACTTC. Amino acids: CASQAMGQDGHEQYF.

This clonotype was detected ten times or more. This CDR3 reads CASSRVAADQETQYF. CDR3 nucleotides: TGTGCCAGCTCACGGGTGGCAGCCGACCAAGAGACCCAGTACTTC. This chain links TRBV18 with TRBJ2-5; no definite D call. The V end was cut by 4 bases, the J end by 0 bases, with 12 bases between. CDR1 is KGHSH, CDR2 LQKENI, per germline. The CDR3 length is 15 residues.

This clonotype was observed at least ten times. This chain connects TRBV7-3 to TRBJ2-3; no definite D call. Trimming pared 2 bases from V and 1 base from J, leaving 7 bases between. The CDR3 contains 14 residues. From germline, CDR1 is SGHTA and CDR2 FQGTGA. The CDR3 loop is CASSLGPGTDTQYF. CDR3 coding DNA: TGTGCCAGCAGCTTAGGGCCGGGCACAGATACGCAGTATTTT.

This clonotype came up many times. The genes are TRBV20-1 and TRBJ2-6; D uncertain. The CDR3 runs to 16 residues. The V gene lost 4 bases and the J gene lost 0 bases, with 13 bases spanning the gap. Germline assignment: CDR1 DFQATT and CDR2 SNEGSKA (reference sequence). This CDR3 is CSATKDGLSGANVLTF. The CDR3 nucleotides are TGCAGTGCTACAAAGGACGGCCTCTCTGGGGCCAACGTCCTGACTTTC.

This clonotype was detected ten times or more. The CDR3 loop reads CASSLRDNGFF. In nucleotides, the CDR3 is TGTGCCAGCAGCTTAAGGGACAACGGTTTCTTT. The chain couples TRBV7-9 to TRBJ1-1; maybe TRBD1 (6 bases). This CDR3 has 11 amino acids. The germline V gene has CDR1 SEHNR and CDR2 FQNEAQ (reference sequence). V lost 2 bases and J 13 bases, leaving 11 bases between the germline ends. The full variable domain, with the rest looked up from reference TRBV7-9 and TRBJ1-1, is DTGVSQNPRHKITKRGQNVTFRCDPISEHNRLYWYRQTLGQGPEFLTYFQNEAQLEKSRLLSDRFSAERPKGSFSTLEIQRTEQGDSAMYLCASSLRDNGFFGQGTRLTVV.

This clonotype came up many times. The V call is TRBV20-1, the J call TRBJ2-1; D unclear. There are 16 residues in the CDR3. Trimming removed 1 base from V and 7 bases from J, with 20 bases in between. Per the germline V gene, CDR1 is DFQATT and CDR2 is SNEGSKA (reference sequence). Written as DNA, the CDR3 is TGCAGTGCTAGAGGTCAAGGCGCCGGTTTCGGGAATGAGCAGTTCTTC. This translates into CSARGQGAGFGNEQFF.

V and J are TRBV9 and TRBJ1-3; 7 nucleotides line up with TRBD1. V dropped 4 bases and J dropped 0; count of bases not matched to a gene: 4. Germline V gene sequence: CDR1 SGDLS, CDR2 YYNGEE. This CDR3 comprises 15 residues. The CDR3 is CASSTTGASGNTIYF. The DNA for the CDR3 is TGTGCCAGCAGCACCACAGGGGCCTCTGGAAACACCATATATTTT.

The V and J genes are TRBV6-5 and TRBJ1-2; tentatively, D is TRBD1 (6 bases). The CDR3 is 13 amino acids. V lost 4 bases and J 3 bases, leaving 9 bases between the germline ends. Germline loops: CDR1 MNHEY, CDR2 SVGAGI. CDR3 sequence: CASSSTGHYGYTF. CDR3 DNA sequence: TGTGCCAGCAGTTCTACAGGGCACTATGGCTACACCTTC.

The rearrangement links TRBV5-6 to TRBJ1-4, with D uncertain. The CDR3 is made up of 14 amino acids. V was cut by 3 bases and J by 0 bases, with 6 bases left in between. The V gene's germline CDR1 is SGHDT and CDR2 YYEEEE. CDR3 DNA sequence: TGTGCCAGCAGCTATAAAGCAACTAATGAAAAACTGTTTTTT. It is translated as CASSYKATNEKLFF. The whole variable domain, filled in from reference TRBV5-6 and TRBJ1-4, reads DAGVTQSPTHLIKTRGQQVTLRCSPKSGHDTVSWYQQALGQGPQFIFQYYEEEERQRGNFPDRFSGHQFPNYSSELNVNALLLGDSALYLCASSYKATNEKLFFGSGTQLSVL.

This CDR3 is CAISETGGYEQYF. The CDR3 DNA sequence: TGTGCCATCAGTGAGACAGGGGGGTACGAGCAGTACTTC. The chain combines TRBV10-3 with TRBJ2-7; 8 nucleotides line up with TRBD1. The junction had 1 base not matched to a gene; V was cut back by 2 bases and J by 4 bases. CDR3 length equals 13 residues. CDR1 and CDR2 from the germline V gene are ENHRY and SYGVKD.

The chain is built from TRBV5-1 and TRBJ2-7; possible D gene TRBD2, 5 bases. The germline CDR1 and CDR2 sequences are SGHRS and YFSETQ. The CDR3 runs 12 residues. V dropped 4 bases and J dropped 6 bases, with 11 bases sitting between them. Here the CDR3 reads CASSMARGEQYF. For the CDR3, the DNA is TGCGCCAGCAGCATGGCCCGGGGCGAGCAGTACTTC.

This clonotype was seen many times. The genes are TRBV4-3 and TRBJ1-1, with D tentatively TRBD1 (6 bases). Germline V CDR1 and CDR2: LGHNA, YSLEER. Trimming stripped 4 bases from V and 5 bases from J, with 20 bases between. CDR3 size: 16 residues. CDR3 bases: TGCGCCAGCAGCCCAAATATCGGGACATCCTCGACTGAAGCTTTCTTT. It encodes CASSPNIGTSSTEAFF.

The chain carries TRBV5-1 and TRBJ2-7; 8 positions match TRBD1. Germline-derived CDR1 and CDR2 are SGHRS and YFSETQ. V shed 6 bases and J 3 bases; nucleotides not matched to a gene: 14. The CDR3 consists of 16 residues. The CDR3 region has the DNA TGCGCCAGCACGCCTGGGGGGACAGGAATTTTCTACGAGCAGTACTTC. It translates to CASTPGGTGIFYEQYF.

Note on this clonotype: A much more abundant neighbour one base away suggests this may be a read error. The chain links TRBV6-2 or TRBV6-3 to TRBJ1-6; D is unclear. Deletions cut 0 bases from V and 11 bases from J, with 14 bases between. The CDR3 contains 15 residues. From germline, CDR1 is MNHEY and CDR2 SVGEGT. The CDR3 sequence: CASSYSAGVGAPLHF. The CDR3 DNA follows: TGTGCCAGCAGTTACTCGGCCGGAGTTGGGGCACCCCTCCACTTT.

J is TRBJ2-7 and V is TRBV11-3; D gene uncertain. The CDR3 is 12 amino acids. CDR1 and CDR2 from the germline V gene are SGHNT and YENEEA. V was cut by 2 bases and J by 7 bases, with 9 bases left in between. The CDR3 loop is CASSLMGREQYF. CDR3 sequence (DNA): TGTGCCAGCAGCTTAATGGGTCGGGAGCAGTACTTC.

This clonotype showed up many times. The chain employs TRBV11-2 and TRBJ1-4; D is uncertain. Germline CDR1 and CDR2: SGHAT and FQNNGV. The V end lost 2 bases, the J end lost 4 bases, and 8 bases lay between the germline ends. This CDR3 comprises 14 residues. The DNA of the CDR3 is TGTGCCAGCAGCTTAATACAGCTTAATGAAAAACTGTTTTTT. Protein sequence: CASSLIQLNEKLFF.

The J gene is TRBJ1-1, the V gene TRBV6-4; D not resolved. This CDR3 comprises 13 residues. V was pared by 3 bases and J by 2 bases, with 7 bases between. Per germline, CDR1 MRHNA and CDR2 SNTAGT. The CDR3 bases are TGTGCCAGCAGTGAATCAGATAACACTGAAGCTTTCTTT. This encodes CASSESDNTEAFF.

The chain is built from TRBV29-1 and TRBJ1-1; D gene uncertain. Per the germline V gene, CDR1 is SQVTM and CDR2 is ANQGSEA. The germline V and J ends were trimmed by 6 bases and 5 bases, with 16 bases remaining between them. The CDR3 extends over 13 amino acids. The CDR3 coding sequence is TGCAGCGTGTGGAAGGCGCGAGGGACTGAAGCTTTCTTT. Protein sequence: CSVWKARGTEAFF.

This clonotype showed up many times. The chain uses TRBV29-1 and TRBJ2-3, with D tentatively TRBD1 or TRBD2 (5 bases each). Germline V gene lookup returns CDR1 SQVTM and CDR2 ANQGSEA. Deletions cut 6 bases from V and 2 bases from J, with 18 bases between. This CDR3 comprises 15 residues. The CDR3 protein is CSVAVIGTSTDTQYF. The CDR3 DNA follows: TGCAGCGTCGCAGTTATTGGGACGTCCACAGATACGCAGTATTTT.

This clonotype has just a few counts. This chain links TRBV6-6 with TRBJ2-2; D is possibly TRBD2 (6 bases). Per the germline V gene, CDR1 is MNHNY and CDR2 is SVGAGI (reference sequence). Trimming took off 5 bases at V and 0 bases at J, with 10 bases between the two ends. The CDR3 consists of 15 residues. CDR3 nucleotide sequence: TGTGCCAGCAGTCTGACTAGGCCGAACACCGGGGAGCTGTTTTTT. This encodes CASSLTRPNTGELFF.

There are a few counts of this clonotype. The rearrangement joins TRBV13 to TRBJ2-4; 9 nucleotides align to TRBD1. The CDR3 covers 14 residues. The junction had 7 bases not matched to a gene; V was cut back by 4 bases and J by 9 bases. The V gene's germline CDR1 is PRHDT and CDR2 FYEKMQ (reference sequence). The CDR3 coding sequence is TGTGCCAGCAGCTACGGGACAGGGAATGGCATTCAGTACTTC. This gives the protein CASSYGTGNGIQYF.

This clonotype has a count of ten or more. The chain has TRBV12-3 or TRBV12-4 and TRBJ2-3, with 8 bases identical to TRBD2. This CDR3 comprises 14 residues. The junction had 6 bases not matched to a gene; V was cut back by 10 bases and J by 0 bases. CDR3 nucleotide sequence: TGTGCCATCGCGGGGGGATCTAGCACAGATACGCAGTATTTT. Translation gives CAIAGGSSTDTQYF.

This clonotype was seen only a few times. The genes are TRBV12-3 or TRBV12-4 and TRBJ2-3; 13 nucleotides agree with TRBD2. The CDR3 consists of 16 residues. The trim removed 3 bases at V and 4 bases at J, leaving 4 bases unmatched. The CDR3 loop is CASSLAGLAGADTQYF. CDR3 nucleotide sequence: TGTGCCAGCAGTTTGGCCGGACTAGCGGGGGCAGATACGCAGTATTTT.

This clonotype was counted at least ten times. V is TRBV5-4 and J is TRBJ2-2; D ambiguous. The CDR3 runs to 15 residues. Germline CDR1 is SGHNT and CDR2 is YYREEE (reference sequence). The germline V and J ends were trimmed by 3 bases and 4 bases, with 13 bases remaining between them. CDR3 protein: CASSSYTARTGELFF. CDR3 DNA sequence: TGTGCCAGCAGCTCCTACACGGCGCGCACCGGGGAGCTGTTTTTT.

This clonotype showed up many times. CDR3 sequence reads: CASSALSGEDTQYF. In DNA form, the CDR3 reads TGTGCCAGCAGTGCCCTCTCTGGGGAGGATACGCAGTATTTT. V and J are TRBV6-4 and TRBJ2-3, with D perhaps matching TRBD2 (5 bases). The length of the CDR3 is 14 residues. Germline V gene sequence: CDR1 MRHNA, CDR2 SNTAGT. V gave up 4 bases and J gave up 6 bases, with 14 bases separating them.